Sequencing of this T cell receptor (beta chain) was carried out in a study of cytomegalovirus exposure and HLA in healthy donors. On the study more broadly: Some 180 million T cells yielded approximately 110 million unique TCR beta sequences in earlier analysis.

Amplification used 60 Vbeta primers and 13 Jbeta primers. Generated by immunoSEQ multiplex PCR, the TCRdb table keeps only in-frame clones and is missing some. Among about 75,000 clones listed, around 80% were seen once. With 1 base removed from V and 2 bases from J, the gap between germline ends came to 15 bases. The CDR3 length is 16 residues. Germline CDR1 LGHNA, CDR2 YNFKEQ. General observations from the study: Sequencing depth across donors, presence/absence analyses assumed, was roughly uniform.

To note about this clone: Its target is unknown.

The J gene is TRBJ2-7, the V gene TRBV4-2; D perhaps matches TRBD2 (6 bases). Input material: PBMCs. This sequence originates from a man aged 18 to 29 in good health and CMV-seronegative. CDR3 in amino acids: CASSQVGFSGTYEQYF. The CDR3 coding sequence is TGTGCCAGCAGCCAAGTAGGGTTTAGCGGTACCTACGAGCAGTACTTC.